The T cell receptor (beta chain) under discussion was sequenced for a study of regulatory T cells in long-lasting Graves disease. Findings and limits, study-wide: Sample size, which was small, may have reduced accuracy.

As to time point: newly diagnosed GD, antithyroid drugs for less than 3 months. With RNA extracted from PBMCs as input, the TCR library was made. The CDR3 is 13 residues long. The germline V and J ends were trimmed by 6 bases and 3 bases, with 11 bases remaining between them. This clonotype was observed a handful of times. Its antigen is unknown. The TCR beta library used iRepertoire HTBI primers with Arm-PCR amplification of CDR3. TCRdb used MiXCR to reprocess the multiplex PCR reads, holding one entry per CDR3 protein. The sample has more than 300,000 distinct CDR3 sequences, about a sixth seen once. In addition, the sample was reused for a study of T cells in Graves' hyperthyroidism and ophthalmopathy. In that study: First-round RT-PCR targeting the TCR CDR3 was performed with the HTBI primer set.

The clonotype was recovered from a woman between 18 and 30 years old with Graves disease. V and J are TRBV12-3 or TRBV12-4 and TRBJ2-5; tentative D call: TRBD1 (6 bases). The source was peripheral blood mononuclear cells (PBMCs), collected at new diagnosis, from a patient treated with antithyroid drugs. The CDR3 DNA sequence: TGTGCCAGCAGCGACAGGTCAAAAGAGACCCAGTACTTC. This sequence encodes CASSDRSKETQYF.